The clone carrying this T cell receptor (beta chain) appeared once. Its antigen is unknown. This entry comes from a study of T cell responses to AZD1222 COVID-19 vaccine. Study at large: Pooled samples include second doses given at about 4 or 12 weeks.

Sequenced by immunoSEQ multiplex PCR; TCRdb stores in-frame clones only, minus some. The table has approximately 110,000 clones, 90% to 95% seen once; the top ten hold roughly 2%. Study findings and constraints: Spike regions recognized by vaccine-associated CD4 TCRs spanned the protein, led by 160-218 and 743-854. None of the repertoires were sampled until the peak T cell response had passed.

The CDR3 is 14 amino acids. Germline V gene sequence: CDR1 SGHNT, CDR2 YENEEA. Deletions cut 9 bases from V and 7 bases from J, with 16 bases between. The chain has TRBV11-3 and TRBJ1-6; D possibly corresponds to TRBD1 (5 bases). The sequence derives from an adult in good health. Sequencing was performed on peripheral blood, taken on day 0 of AZD1222 vaccination. CDR3 sequence: CARRGSGRNSPLHF. The CDR3 bases are TGTGCCAGACGGGGATCGGGACGGAATTCACCCCTCCACTTT.